These T cell receptor beta chains were read from a single sample in a study of identical twins. TCRdb analysed the 5' RACE reads with MiXCR anew, one entry per CDR3 protein. This sample has roughly 1.6 million distinct CDR3 sequences, with about 31% found just once. Sequencing input: cord blood. Receptors were obtained from a newborn girl in good health. The CDR3 runs from the conserved cysteine through the conserved F or W. D genes are given only for firm matches. The size of a clone is reported for some rows only, either as once, few or many, or as a class for expanded clones.

CDR3 length: 15; J gene: TRBJ1-5; D gene: NA; V gene: TRBV13; clone size: NA; CDR3 protein: CASSRGGGMGKPQHF; CDR3 DNA: TGTGCCAGCAGTCGTGGGGGGGGAATGGGGAAGCCCCAGCATTTT
CDR3 length: 14; J gene: TRBJ2-1; D gene: TRBD2; V gene: TRBV5-1; clone size: many; CDR3 protein: CASSLLADYNEQFF; CDR3 DNA: TGCGCCAGCAGCTTGCTAGCGGATTACAATGAGCAGTTCTTC
CDR3 length: 15; J gene: TRBJ2-7; D gene: NA; V gene: TRBV2; clone size: NA; CDR3 protein: CASNSLASSYNEQYF; CDR3 DNA: TGTGCCAGCAATTCCCTAGCGAGCTCCTACAATGAGCAGTACTTC
CDR3 length: 14; J gene: TRBJ1-5; D gene: TRBD1; V gene: TRBV28; clone size: NA; CDR3 protein: CASSYGTGSQPQHF; CDR3 DNA: TGTGCCAGCAGCTATGGGACAGGGAGTCAGCCCCAGCATTTT
CDR3 length: 13; J gene: TRBJ2-7; D gene: NA; V gene: TRBV3-1; clone size: few; CDR3 protein: CASSQEYSYEQYF; CDR3 DNA: TGTGCCAGCAGCCAAGAATATTCCTACGAGCAGTACTTC
CDR3 length: 15; J gene: TRBJ2-1; D gene: TRBD2; V gene: TRBV19; clone size: NA; CDR3 protein: CASSIRLAPYNEQFF; CDR3 DNA: TGTGCCAGTAGTATAAGACTAGCGCCCTACAATGAGCAGTTCTTC
CDR3 length: 17; J gene: TRBJ2-1; D gene: TRBD2; V gene: TRBV4-1; clone size: few; CDR3 protein: CASSQVLAGVLHNEQFF; CDR3 DNA: TGCGCCAGCAGCCAAGTTCTAGCGGGAGTTCTCCACAATGAGCAGTTCTTC
CDR3 length: 16; J gene: TRBJ1-6; D gene: NA; V gene: TRBV19; clone size: NA; CDR3 protein: CASSILSRVRNSPLHF; CDR3 DNA: TGTGCCAGTAGTATTCTGTCCAGGGTGCGAAATTCACCCCTCCACTTT
CDR3 length: 15; J gene: TRBJ2-3; D gene: TRBD2; V gene: TRBV20-1; clone size: NA; CDR3 protein: CSVGIAGRSTDTQYF; CDR3 DNA: TGCAGTGTCGGCATAGCGGGGCGGAGCACAGATACGCAGTATTTT
CDR3 length: 14; J gene: TRBJ2-1; D gene: NA; V gene: TRBV7-2; clone size: few; CDR3 protein: CASTDPGLYNEQFF; CDR3 DNA: TGTGCCAGCACCGACCCCGGACTTTACAATGAGCAGTTCTTC
CDR3 length: 13; J gene: TRBJ1-5; D gene: NA; V gene: TRBV20-1; clone size: NA; CDR3 protein: CSARRRVGQPQHF; CDR3 DNA: TGCAGTGCTAGGAGAAGGGTGGGCCAGCCCCAGCATTTT
CDR3 length: 13; J gene: TRBJ1-4; D gene: TRBD1; V gene: TRBV29-1; clone size: many; CDR3 protein: CSVPGTANEKLFF; CDR3 DNA: TGCAGCGTCCCCGGGACAGCAAATGAAAAACTGTTTTTT
CDR3 length: 15; J gene: TRBJ1-4; D gene: NA; V gene: TRBV12-3/TRBV12-4; clone size: few; CDR3 protein: CASSLDAGAPEKLFF; CDR3 DNA: TGTGCCAGCAGTTTAGATGCAGGGGCCCCCGAAAAACTGTTTTTT
CDR3 length: 15; J gene: TRBJ2-7; D gene: TRBD1; V gene: TRBV9; clone size: NA; CDR3 protein: CASSVGDRGPYEQYF; CDR3 DNA: TGTGCCAGCAGCGTAGGGGACAGGGGGCCCTACGAGCAGTACTTC
CDR3 length: 15; J gene: TRBJ1-2; D gene: NA; V gene: TRBV6-6; clone size: NA; CDR3 protein: CASSYSGPANYGYTF; CDR3 DNA: TGTGCCAGCAGTTACTCAGGCCCCGCTAACTATGGCTACACCTTC
CDR3 length: 12; J gene: TRBJ2-7; D gene: NA; V gene: TRBV3-1; clone size: many; CDR3 protein: CASRQNKGEQYF; CDR3 DNA: TGTGCCAGCAGACAGAATAAAGGAGAGCAGTACTTC
CDR3 length: 14; J gene: TRBJ2-4; D gene: NA; V gene: TRBV2; clone size: few; CDR3 protein: CASSGERAKNIQYF; CDR3 DNA: TGTGCCAGCAGTGGGGAGCGGGCCAAAAACATTCAGTACTTC
CDR3 length: 15; J gene: TRBJ1-5; D gene: NA; V gene: TRBV4-2; clone size: few; CDR3 protein: CASSQDPESNQPQHF; CDR3 DNA: TGTGCCAGCAGCCAAGATCCCGAGAGCAATCAGCCCCAGCATTTT
CDR3 length: 16; J gene: TRBJ2-3; D gene: NA; V gene: TRBV28; clone size: NA; CDR3 protein: CASSLSPRTLTDTQYF; CDR3 DNA: TGTGCCAGCAGTTTGTCGCCCAGGACTCTCACAGATACGCAGTATTTT
CDR3 length: 17; J gene: TRBJ2-6; D gene: TRBD1; V gene: TRBV20-1; clone size: NA; CDR3 protein: CSASPDRVLSGANVLTF; CDR3 DNA: TGCAGTGCTTCCCCGGACAGGGTCCTCTCTGGGGCCAACGTCCTGACTTTC
CDR3 length: 15; J gene: TRBJ2-7; D gene: TRBD1; V gene: TRBV2; clone size: few; CDR3 protein: CASRELGQGPYEQYF; CDR3 DNA: TGTGCCAGCAGGGAACTAGGACAGGGTCCCTACGAGCAGTACTTC
CDR3 length: 16; J gene: TRBJ2-3; D gene: NA; V gene: TRBV6-1; clone size: NA; CDR3 protein: CASRIISTGPQDTQYF; CDR3 DNA: TGTGCCAGCAGGATTATTTCGACAGGTCCACAAGATACGCAGTATTTT
CDR3 length: 14; J gene: TRBJ2-7; D gene: NA; V gene: TRBV5-5; clone size: NA; CDR3 protein: CASSLVSGSDEQYF; CDR3 DNA: TGTGCCAGCAGCTTGGTCTCCGGGTCCGACGAGCAGTACTTC
CDR3 length: 16; J gene: TRBJ1-2; D gene: NA; V gene: TRBV7-4; clone size: NA; CDR3 protein: CASSLGTQGVIRGYTF; CDR3 DNA: TGTGCCAGCAGCTTAGGAACTCAGGGCGTAATTCGAGGCTACACCTTC
CDR3 length: 12; J gene: TRBJ2-7; D gene: NA; V gene: TRBV3-1; clone size: once; CDR3 protein: CASSQGVSEQYF; CDR3 DNA: TGTGCCAGCAGCCAGGGGGTCTCCGAGCAGTACTTC
CDR3 length: 17; J gene: TRBJ1-2; D gene: TRBD1; V gene: TRBV6-1; clone size: NA; CDR3 protein: CASRGHRGRRAMEGYTF; CDR3 DNA: TGTGCCAGCAGGGGGCACAGGGGGCGTAGAGCGATGGAGGGCTACACCTTC
CDR3 length: 21; J gene: TRBJ1-4; D gene: TRBD1; V gene: TRBV6-5; clone size: once; CDR3 protein: CASSYQISDRVVSSANEKLFF; CDR3 DNA: TGTGCCAGCAGTTACCAGATATCGGACAGGGTGGTGTCTTCGGCTAATGAAAAACTGTTTTTT
CDR3 length: 15; J gene: TRBJ2-7; D gene: NA; V gene: TRBV10-1; clone size: NA; CDR3 protein: CASSESPSSSYEQYF; CDR3 DNA: TGCGCCAGCAGTGAGTCCCCCTCTAGCTCCTACGAGCAGTACTTC
CDR3 length: 20; J gene: TRBJ2-3; D gene: NA; V gene: TRBV21-1; clone size: NA; CDR3 protein: CASGERRLNLRPLGTDTQYF; CDR3 DNA: TGTGCCAGCGGCGAAAGGAGGCTCAACCTTAGGCCCCTAGGCACAGATACGCAGTATTTT
CDR3 length: 13; J gene: TRBJ1-2; D gene: NA; V gene: TRBV5-1; clone size: few; CDR3 protein: CASSPLGPKGYTF; CDR3 DNA: TGCGCCAGCAGCCCGCTGGGCCCGAAAGGCTACACCTTC
CDR3 length: 13; J gene: TRBJ2-1; D gene: TRBD1; V gene: TRBV5-7; clone size: NA; CDR3 protein: CASSPVGGDEQFF; CDR3 DNA: TGTGCCAGCAGCCCCGTAGGGGGCGATGAGCAGTTCTTC
CDR3 length: 18; J gene: TRBJ2-5; D gene: TRBD2; V gene: TRBV11-2; clone size: NA; CDR3 protein: CASRPNLAGGPRSETQYF; CDR3 DNA: TGTGCCAGCAGGCCTAATCTAGCGGGGGGGCCTCGGTCCGAGACCCAGTACTTC
CDR3 length: 16; J gene: TRBJ1-2; D gene: NA; V gene: TRBV2; clone size: NA; CDR3 protein: CASSYSLHRTNYGYTF; CDR3 DNA: TGTGCCAGCAGTTACTCCCTACACCGCACTAACTATGGCTACACCTTC
CDR3 length: 12; J gene: TRBJ2-7; D gene: NA; V gene: TRBV30; clone size: few; CDR3 protein: CAWSGQSYEQYF; CDR3 DNA: TGTGCCTGGAGTGGACAGTCCTACGAGCAGTACTTC
CDR3 length: 14; J gene: TRBJ1-6; D gene: NA; V gene: TRBV20-1; clone size: NA; CDR3 protein: CSAPYVGSNSPLHF; CDR3 DNA: TGCAGTGCTCCGTATGTCGGGAGTAATTCACCCCTCCACTTT
CDR3 length: 16; J gene: TRBJ2-3; D gene: TRBD2; V gene: TRBV7-9; clone size: NA; CDR3 protein: CASSLSSGKPTDTQYF; CDR3 DNA: TGTGCCAGCAGCTTATCTAGCGGGAAGCCTACAGATACGCAGTATTTT
CDR3 length: 15; J gene: TRBJ2-5; D gene: NA; V gene: TRBV12-3/TRBV12-4; clone size: NA; CDR3 protein: CASSLSDYYHNEQYF; CDR3 DNA: TGTGCCAGCAGTTTAAGTGACTACTATCACAATGAGCAGTACTTC
CDR3 length: 14; J gene: TRBJ1-2; D gene: TRBD1; V gene: TRBV29-1; clone size: NA; CDR3 protein: CSVRRQGLNYGYTF; CDR3 DNA: TGCAGCGTTCGTAGACAGGGACTTAACTATGGCTACACCTTC
CDR3 length: 17; J gene: TRBJ2-1; D gene: TRBD2; V gene: TRBV10-3; clone size: NA; CDR3 protein: CAIRKGLAGAPGNEQFF; CDR3 DNA: TGTGCCATCAGAAAGGGACTAGCGGGGGCCCCAGGAAATGAGCAGTTCTTC
CDR3 length: 15; J gene: TRBJ2-1; D gene: TRBD2; V gene: TRBV20-1; clone size: NA; CDR3 protein: CSARVAGGSRNEQFF; CDR3 DNA: TGCAGTGCTAGAGTGGCGGGAGGGAGTAGGAATGAGCAGTTCTTC
CDR3 length: 14; J gene: TRBJ2-7; D gene: NA; V gene: TRBV20-1; clone size: few; CDR3 protein: CSARDPRGGHEQYF; CDR3 DNA: TGCAGTGCTAGAGATCCCCGTGGAGGCCACGAGCAGTACTTC